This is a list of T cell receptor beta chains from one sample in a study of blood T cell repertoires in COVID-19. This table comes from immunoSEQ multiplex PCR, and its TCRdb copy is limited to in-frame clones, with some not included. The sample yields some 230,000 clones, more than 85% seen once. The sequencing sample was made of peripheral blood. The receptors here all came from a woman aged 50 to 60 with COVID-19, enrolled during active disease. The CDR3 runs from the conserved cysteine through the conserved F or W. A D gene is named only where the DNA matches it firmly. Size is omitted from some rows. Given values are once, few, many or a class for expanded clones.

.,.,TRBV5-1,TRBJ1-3,TGCGCCAGCAGCTTGGGTGCAGGCTCTGGAAACACCATATATTTT,CASSLGAGSGNTIYF
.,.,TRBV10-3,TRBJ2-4,TGTGCCAAAGGAGTAGCCAAAAACATTCAGTACTTC,CAKGVAKNIQYF
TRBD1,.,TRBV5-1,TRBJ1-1,TGCGCCAGCAGCTATACAGGGGCTAGCACTGAAGCTTTCTTT,CASSYTGASTEAFF
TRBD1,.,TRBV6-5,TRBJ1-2,TGTGCCAGCAGTTACACAGGGGAGAATGGCTACACCTTC,CASSYTGENGYTF
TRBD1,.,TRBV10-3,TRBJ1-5,TGTGCCATCAGTCAAAGTACAGGGGGAGATCAGCCCCAGCATTTT,CAISQSTGGDQPQHF
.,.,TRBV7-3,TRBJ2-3,TGTGCCAGCAGCTTGGATCCTAGCGGCACAGATACGCAGTATTTT,CASSLDPSGTDTQYF
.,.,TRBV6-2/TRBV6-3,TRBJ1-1,TGTGCCAGCAGTTACTCCCTCTCGGCTGAAGCTTTCTTT,CASSYSLSAEAFF
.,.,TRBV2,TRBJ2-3,TGTGCCAGCAGAGGGGACTTGCGGGCAGATACGCAGTATTTT,CASRGDLRADTQYF
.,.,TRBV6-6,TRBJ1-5,TGTGCCAGCAAATCGGAGCAAAATAGCAATCAGCCCCAGCATTTT,CASKSEQNSNQPQHF
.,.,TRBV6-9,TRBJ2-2,TGTGCCAGCAGTTACCGAAGCGAAGGGGAGCTGTTTTTT,CASSYRSEGELFF
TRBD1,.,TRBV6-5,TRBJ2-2,TGTGCCAGCACGGGACAGGGGGCGATAGCCGGGGAGCTGTTTTTT,CASTGQGAIAGELFF
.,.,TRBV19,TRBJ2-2,TGTGCCAGTAGTATAGTCAGGTCCACCGGGGAGCTGTTTTTT,CASSIVRSTGELFF
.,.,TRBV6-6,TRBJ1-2,TGTGCCAGCAGTTACTCCGCCCGGGGCTACACCTTC,CASSYSARGYTF
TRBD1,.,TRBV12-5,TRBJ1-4,TGTGCTAGTGGTCCGCACGAACCGAGACAGGGTTTCGTTCCAACTAATGAAAAACTGTTTTTT,CASGPHEPRQGFVPTNEKLFF
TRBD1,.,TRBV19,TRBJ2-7,TGTGCCAGTAGTATTGGGACAGGGGGCTTCTACGAGCAGTACTTC,CASSIGTGGFYEQYF
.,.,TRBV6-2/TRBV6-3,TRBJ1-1,TGTGCCAGCAGTTACTCTTTGGGGGGCACTGAAGCTTTCTTT,CASSYSLGGTEAFF
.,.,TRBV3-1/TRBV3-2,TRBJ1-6,TGTGCCAGCAGCCGGGGGGGGAACACAGATAATTCACCCCTCCACTTT,CASSRGGNTDNSPLHF
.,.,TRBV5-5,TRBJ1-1,TGTGCCAGCAGCGCGAGACAGCAAACGAACACTGAAGCTTTCTTT,CASSARQQTNTEAFF
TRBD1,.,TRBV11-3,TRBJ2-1,TGTGCCAGCAGCGCCAGGAGGACAGGCTCAAGGCCCTACAATGAGCAGTTCTTC,CASSARRTGSRPYNEQFF
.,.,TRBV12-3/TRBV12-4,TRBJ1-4,TGTGCCAGCAGTCCCGGGGAAAAACTGTTTTTT,CASSPGEKLFF
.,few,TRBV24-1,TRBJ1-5,TGTGCCACCAGTGAAGGGGGCAATCAGCCCCAGCATTTT,CATSEGGNQPQHF
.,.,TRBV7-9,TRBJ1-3,TGTGCCAGCAGCTTACGGGGGACGGACACCATATATTTT,CASSLRGTDTIYF
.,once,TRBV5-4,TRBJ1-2,TGTGCCAGCAGCTCCGTTGACACCTTCTATGGCTACACCTTC,CASSSVDTFYGYTF
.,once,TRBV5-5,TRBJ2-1,TGTGCCAGCAGCTTTTCTCTGAGGCTCAGTGATGAGCAGTTCTTC,CASSFSLRLSDEQFF
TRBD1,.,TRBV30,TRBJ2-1,TGTGCCTGGAGTATTGGACAGGGAGCCTACAATGAGCAGTTCTTC,CAWSIGQGAYNEQFF
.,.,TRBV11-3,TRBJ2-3,TGTGCCAGCAGCTTGAGGCGTGGGGGGGCCACAGATACGCAGTATTTT,CASSLRRGGATDTQYF
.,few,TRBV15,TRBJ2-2,TGTGCCACCAGCCTCCGAAAGGGGGGGACAGGGAACACCGGGGAGCTGTTTTTT,CATSLRKGGTGNTGELFF
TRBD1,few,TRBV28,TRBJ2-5,TGTGCCAGCAGGCGTACAGGGGGCTGGGAGACCCAGTACTTC,CASRRTGGWETQYF
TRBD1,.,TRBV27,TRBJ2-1,TGTGCCAGCAGTCTATGGACAGGGGGGAATGAGCAGTTCTTC,CASSLWTGGNEQFF
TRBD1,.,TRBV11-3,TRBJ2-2,TGTGCCAGCAGCTTAGGGAGGACAGGGCTGATCACCGGGGAGCTGTTTTTT,CASSLGRTGLITGELFF
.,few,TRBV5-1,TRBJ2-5,TGCGCCAGCAGCTTGGCCGGCGCAGGGGACTACTTC,CASSLAGAGDYF
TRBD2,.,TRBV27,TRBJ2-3,TGTGCCAGCAGTTCGGGACTAGCGTTCTTTGGGTCAGATACGCAGTATTTT,CASSSGLAFFGSDTQYF
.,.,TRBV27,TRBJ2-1,TGTGCCAGCAGGACGCTAGCCAATGAGCAGTTCTTC,CASRTLANEQFF
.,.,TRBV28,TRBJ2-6,TGTGCCAGCAGCATCTCTGGGGCCAACGTCCTGACTTTC,CASSISGANVLTF
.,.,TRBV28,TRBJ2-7,TGTGCCAGCAAAGCTTCACTAGCCGTCCAGGAGCAGTACTTC,CASKASLAVQEQYF
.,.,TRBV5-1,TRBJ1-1,TGCGCCAGCAGCAAAGGGGGAGCAGCTTTCTTT,CASSKGGAAFF
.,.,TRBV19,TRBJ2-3,TGTGCCAGCTCAGGTGCGAATCCAGATACGCAGTATTTT,CASSGANPDTQYF
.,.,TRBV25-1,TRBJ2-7,TGTGCCAGCAGTGAATGGGGTCGGGGGAATGGCGAGCAGTACTTC,CASSEWGRGNGEQYF
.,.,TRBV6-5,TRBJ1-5,TGTGCCAGCAGTCTCAGGACAGTCAACAATCAGCCCCAGCATTTT,CASSLRTVNNQPQHF
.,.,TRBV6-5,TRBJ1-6,TGTGCCAGCTTATCTTATAGCTCCTATAATTCACCCCTCCACTTT,CASLSYSSYNSPLHF
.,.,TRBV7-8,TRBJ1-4,TGTGCCAGCAGCCTCGGGACAACAACTAATGAAAAACTGTTTTTT,CASSLGTTTNEKLFF
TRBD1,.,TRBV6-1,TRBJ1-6,TGTGCCAGCAGTGGACAGGGAGGAGGAGCTGTTAATTCACCCCTCCACTTT,CASSGQGGGAVNSPLHF
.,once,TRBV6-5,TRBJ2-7,TGTGCCAGCAGGTCAGGGGTGAGCTCCTACGAGCAGTACTTC,CASRSGVSSYEQYF
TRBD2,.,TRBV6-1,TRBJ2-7,TGTGCCAGCACCCAAGGGACTAGCGGTCCCTACGAGCAGTACTTC,CASTQGTSGPYEQYF
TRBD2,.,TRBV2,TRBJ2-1,TGTGCCGCCCGACCAGCGGGGGGGCCACGCGATGAGCAGTTCTTC,CAARPAGGPRDEQFF
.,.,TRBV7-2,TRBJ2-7,TGTGCCAGCAGCACTCCCTTCTACGAGCAGTACTTC,CASSTPFYEQYF
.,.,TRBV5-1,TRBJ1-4,TGCGCCAGCAGCTTGAATCAAGGGGCAACTAATGAAAAACTGTTTTTT,CASSLNQGATNEKLFF
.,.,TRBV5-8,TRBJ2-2,TGTGCCAGCAGCTTGGGGACAACGAACACCGGGGAGCTGTTTTTT,CASSLGTTNTGELFF
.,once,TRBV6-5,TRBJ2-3,TGTGCCAGCAGTTTCCCGGGGGGCTCAGATACGCAGTATTTT,CASSFPGGSDTQYF
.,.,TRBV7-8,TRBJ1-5,TGTGCCAGCAGCTTATATTCACAACCTCGGGGCAATCAGCCCCAGCATTTT,CASSLYSQPRGNQPQHF
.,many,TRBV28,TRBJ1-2,TGTGCCAGTGGGCGGGGCCCATTCTATGGCTACACCTTC,CASGRGPFYGYTF
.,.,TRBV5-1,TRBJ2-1,TGCGCCAGCATACAGGGCTATGAGCAGTTCTTC,CASIQGYEQFF
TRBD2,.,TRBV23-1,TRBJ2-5,TGCGCCAGCAGTCAATCAGGCCTAGCGGAAGAGACCCAGTACTTC,CASSQSGLAEETQYF
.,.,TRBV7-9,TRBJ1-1,TGTGCCAGCAGCTTAACAGCCCCTAACACTGAAGCTTTCTTT,CASSLTAPNTEAFF
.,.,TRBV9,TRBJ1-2,TGTGCCAGCAGCGTCCGGGCGGGGAGCGGCTACACCTTC,CASSVRAGSGYTF
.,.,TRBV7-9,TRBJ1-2,TGTGCCAGCAGTAATCATCGGCAGGGGCGACTCTATGGCTACACCTTC,CASSNHRQGRLYGYTF
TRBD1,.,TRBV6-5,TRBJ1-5,TGTGCCAGCAGTAAGGACAGGGCTTACAATCAGCCCCAGCATTTT,CASSKDRAYNQPQHF
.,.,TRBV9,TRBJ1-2,TGTGCCAGCAGCGAGGGGAGGGGATATGGCTACACCTTC,CASSEGRGYGYTF
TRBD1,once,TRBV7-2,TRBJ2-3,TGTGCCAGCAGCTTAGTGGGGACAGGGTTGGCAGATACGCAGTATTTT,CASSLVGTGLADTQYF
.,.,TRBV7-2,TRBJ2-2,TGTGCCAGCAGCTTAGAACAGGTCGGCTCCGGGGAGCTGTTTTTT,CASSLEQVGSGELFF